This T cell receptor beta chain appears in the sequencing data of a study of a mutant IDH1 vaccine in newly diagnosed glioma. About the study: Beforehand, treatment had been radiotherapy, temozolomide, or both; the majority received both.

Time point specified: week 23, last vaccination. In every dose of vaccine, 300 ug of mutant IDH1 20-mer peptide was given alongside topical imiquimod. The trim removed 5 bases at V and 3 bases at J, leaving 4 bases unmatched. The CDR3 runs 14 residues. Germline CDR1 MNHEY, CDR2 SVGAGI. This clone occurred once. What it binds is unknown. The protocol was immunoSEQ multiplex PCR, while the TCRdb copy is restricted to in-frame clones and leaves out a portion. The sample includes around 34,000 clones, about four fifths seen only once; the top ten take 5% to 6.5%. The material sequenced was PBMCs, taken from a glioma patient whose treatment included an IDH1 peptide vaccine. The chain employs TRBV6-5 and TRBJ2-7; the match to TRBD1 covers 10 bases. The sequence derives from a man aged 40-50 years with glioma. In DNA form, the CDR3 reads TGTGCCAGCAGTAACCGGGACAGGGGCTACGAGCAGTACTTC. It is translated as CASSNRDRGYEQYF.